The entry below describes one T cell receptor beta chain. Its antigen is unknown. Assay used: immunoSEQ multiplex PCR; TCRdb lists only in-frame clones, some missing. Of some 29,000 clones detected, roughly 92% appear once; the ten largest clones hold under 20%. This sample is drawn from a study of chemoradiotherapy in HPV16-positive cancers. Trimming stripped 4 bases from V and 3 bases from J, with 7 bases between. CDR1 and CDR2 from the germline V gene are SGHVS and FNYEAQ. CDR3 length: 13 amino acids. Repeated repertoire sampling spanned the course of chemoradiotherapy. Study-level findings and limits: Non-HPV-specific T cells did not expand in tumors during treatment, whereas candidate HPV-specific clones and E7-related motifs did.

This sample comprised blood, obtained from a patient who underwent chemoradiotherapy. The clonotype originates from a human donor with HPV-associated anogenital cancer. The genes are TRBV7-6 and TRBJ1-3; D is unclear. The CDR3 bases are TGTGCCAGCAGCTCCGCCTTTGGAAACACCATATATTTT. Amino acids: CASSSAFGNTIYF.